This passage covers 5 T cell receptor beta chains from one sample sequenced in a study of tumor-infiltrating lymphocytes in localized non-small cell lung cancer. Generated by immunoSEQ multiplex PCR, the TCRdb table keeps only in-frame clones and is missing some. The sample lists roughly 14,000 clones, 82% occurring once. Sequenced input: lung tumor tissue. These TCRs come from a human donor with non-small cell lung cancer.

This rearrangement joins TRBV6-1 to TRBJ1-2, with D tentatively TRBD1 (5 bases). Germline assignment: CDR1 MNHNS and CDR2 SASEGT. The CDR3 consists of 13 residues. Between the trimmed V and J ends, which lost 6 bases and 5 bases, there was a span of 13 bases. The CDR3 reads CASRTGTDYGYTF. In DNA, the CDR3 is TGTGCCAGCAGGACCGGGACGGATTATGGCTACACCTTC.

This clone was detected a few times. This sequence joins TRBV6-5 and TRBJ1-5; weak D call: TRBD1 (6 bases). CDR3 length equals 15 residues. The V end was cut by 6 bases, the J end by 0 bases, with 12 bases between. Per the germline V gene, CDR1 is MNHEY and CDR2 is SVGAGI. CDR3 loop: CASRPRQDSNQPQHF. DNA of the CDR3: TGTGCCAGCAGGCCTCGACAGGATAGCAATCAGCCCCAGCATTTT.

In its sample, this clone was seen a few times. V and J are TRBV28 and TRBJ2-3, with 10 bases lining up with TRBD2. The V and J ends lost 6 bases and 2 bases, in that order; junction bases with no gene match: 11. Germline CDR1 and CDR2: MDHEN and SYDVKM. The CDR3 spans 17 residues. CDR3 residues: CASRSILAGWDTDTQYF. CDR3 in DNA: TGTGCCAGCAGGTCGATACTAGCGGGGTGGGACACAGATACGCAGTATTTT.

This rearrangement joins TRBV10-3 to TRBJ2-7; D is unclear. This CDR3 region has 13 residues. CDR1 is ENHRY, CDR2 SYGVKD, per germline. Deletions cut 0 bases from V and 6 bases from J, with 9 bases between. Here the CDR3 reads CAISESQTAEQYF. The CDR3 bases are TGTGCCATCAGTGAGTCACAGACTGCCGAGCAGTACTTC.

The rearrangement joins TRBV30 to TRBJ2-7; 9 nucleotides line up with TRBD1. The V gene's germline CDR1 is GTSNPN and CDR2 SVGIG (reference sequence). The CDR3 length is 14 residues. V lost 2 bases and J lost 6; bases outside the gene matches: 8. The CDR3 coding sequence is TGTGCCTGGAGTTTCCGGACAGGGGTTACCGAGCAGTACTTC. Encoded protein: CAWSFRTGVTEQYF.